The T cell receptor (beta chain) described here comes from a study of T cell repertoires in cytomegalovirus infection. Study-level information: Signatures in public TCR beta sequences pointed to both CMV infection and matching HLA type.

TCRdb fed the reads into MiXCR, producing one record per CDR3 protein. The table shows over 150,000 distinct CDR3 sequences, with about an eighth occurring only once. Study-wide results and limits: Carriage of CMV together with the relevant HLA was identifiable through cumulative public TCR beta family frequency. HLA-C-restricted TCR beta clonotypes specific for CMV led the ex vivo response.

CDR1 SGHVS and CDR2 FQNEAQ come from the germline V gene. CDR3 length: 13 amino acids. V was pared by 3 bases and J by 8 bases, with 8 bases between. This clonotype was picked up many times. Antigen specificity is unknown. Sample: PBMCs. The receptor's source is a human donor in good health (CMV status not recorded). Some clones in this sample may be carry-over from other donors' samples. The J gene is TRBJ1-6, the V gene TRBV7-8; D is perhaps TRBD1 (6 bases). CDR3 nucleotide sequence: TGTGCCAGCAGCTTCAGGACAGATTCACCCCTCCACTTT. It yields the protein CASSFRTDSPLHF.